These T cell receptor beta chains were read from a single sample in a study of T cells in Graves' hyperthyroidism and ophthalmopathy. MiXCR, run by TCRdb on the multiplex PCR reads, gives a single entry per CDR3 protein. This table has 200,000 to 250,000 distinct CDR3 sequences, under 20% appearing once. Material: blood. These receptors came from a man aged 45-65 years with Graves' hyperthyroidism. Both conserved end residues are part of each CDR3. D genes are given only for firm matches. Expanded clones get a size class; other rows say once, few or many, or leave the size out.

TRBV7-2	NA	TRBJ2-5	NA	CASSLPLSGQETQYF	TGTGCCAGCAGCTTACCTCTTTCGGGTCAAGAGACCCAGTACTTC
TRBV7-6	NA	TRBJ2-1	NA	CASSPRAGSYNEQFF	TGTGCCAGCAGCCCACGGGCGGGTTCCTACAATGAGCAGTTCTTC
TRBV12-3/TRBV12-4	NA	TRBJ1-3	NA	CASSFAGAGNTIYF	TGTGCCAGCAGTTTTGCAGGGGCTGGAAACACCATATATTTT
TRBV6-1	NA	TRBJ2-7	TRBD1	CASSRDSVSSYEQYF	TGTGCCAGCAGTCGGGACAGTGTGAGCTCCTACGAGCAGTACTTC
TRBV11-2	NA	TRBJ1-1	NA	CASSLNRHTEAFF	TGTGCCAGCAGCTTAAACCGCCACACTGAAGCTTTCTTT
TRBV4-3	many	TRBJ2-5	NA	CASSPSSGQIPYF	TGCGCCAGCAGCCCCTCCTCAGGACAAATCCCGTACTTC
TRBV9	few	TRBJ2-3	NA	CASSFQSGAVETQYF	TGTGCCAGCAGCTTCCAGTCGGGAGCGGTAGAGACGCAGTATTTT
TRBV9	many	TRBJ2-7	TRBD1	CASSRTGDEQYF	TGTGCCAGCAGCAGGACAGGGGACGAGCAGTACTTC
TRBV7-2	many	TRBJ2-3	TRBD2	CASSLAAGGLDTQYF	TGTGCCAGCAGCTTAGCTGCGGGAGGCTTAGATACGCAGTATTTT
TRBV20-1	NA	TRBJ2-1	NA	CSAFSGVYNEQFF	TGCAGTGCTTTTAGCGGAGTATACAATGAGCAGTTCTTC
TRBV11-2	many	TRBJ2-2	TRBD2	CASSFSGSAGELFF	TGTGCCAGCAGCTTTAGCGGGAGCGCCGGGGAGCTGTTTTTT
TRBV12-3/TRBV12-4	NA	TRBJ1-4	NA	CASSPSRGDNEKLFF	TGTGCCAGCAGCCCCTCCAGAGGGGATAATGAAAAACTGTTTTTT
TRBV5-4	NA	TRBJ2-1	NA	CASSRELLTGNEQFF	TGTGCCAGCAGCAGAGAGTTACTTACTGGCAATGAGCAGTTCTTC
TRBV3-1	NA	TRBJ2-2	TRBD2	CASSPLVGVAGYTGELFF	TGTGCCAGCAGCCCCCTCGTAGGAGTAGCGGGATACACCGGGGAGCTGTTTTTT
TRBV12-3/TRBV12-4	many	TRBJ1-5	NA	CASSLTILRDFEPQHF	TGTGCCAGCAGTTTAACAATTCTCAGGGATTTCGAGCCCCAGCATTTT
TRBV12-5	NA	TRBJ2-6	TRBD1	CASGLRTGAGANVLTF	TGTGCTAGTGGCTTAAGAACAGGGGCTGGGGCCAACGTCCTGACTTTC
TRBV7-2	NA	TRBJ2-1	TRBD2	CASSPRLAGSNEQFF	TGTGCCAGCAGCCCCCGACTAGCGGGTAGCAATGAGCAGTTCTTC
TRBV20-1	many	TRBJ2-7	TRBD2	CSAMKGAGGPPYEQYF	TGCAGTGCGATGAAAGGGGCGGGAGGGCCTCCATACGAGCAGTACTTC
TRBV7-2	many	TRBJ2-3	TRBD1	CASSQDRGPDTQYF	TGTGCCAGCAGCCAGGACAGGGGTCCAGATACGCAGTATTTT
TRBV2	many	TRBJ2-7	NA	CASSEGGAYEQYF	TGTGCCAGCAGTGAAGGGGGGGCCTACGAGCAGTACTTC
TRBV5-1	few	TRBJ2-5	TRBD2	CASSPGGIQETQYF	TGCGCCAGCAGCCCGGGGGGAATCCAAGAGACCCAGTACTTC
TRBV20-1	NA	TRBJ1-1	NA	CSLDRNTEAFF	TGCAGTTTGGACAGGAACACTGAAGCTTTCTTT
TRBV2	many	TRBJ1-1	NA	CASSPGQNMNTEAFF	TGTGCCAGCAGTCCGGGGCAAAACATGAACACTGAAGCTTTCTTT
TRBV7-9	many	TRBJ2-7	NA	CASSVGGRGLYEQYF	TGTGCCAGCAGCGTGGGGGGCAGGGGCCTCTACGAGCAGTACTTC
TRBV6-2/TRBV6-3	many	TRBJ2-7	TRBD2	CASSYSPKLAGGPEQYF	TGTGCCAGCAGTTACTCGCCTAAACTAGCGGGAGGCCCAGAGCAGTACTTC
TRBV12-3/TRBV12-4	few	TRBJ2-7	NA	CASSQVPGHSYEQYF	TGTGCCAGCAGCCAGGTCCCGGGACACTCCTACGAGCAGTACTTC
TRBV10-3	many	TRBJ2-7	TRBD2	CATAGPSGRANYEQYF	TGTGCCACCGCGGGACCTAGCGGGAGGGCGAACTACGAGCAGTACTTC
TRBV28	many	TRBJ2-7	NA	CASSLPGTDYEQYF	TGTGCCAGCAGTTTACCCGGGACTGACTACGAGCAGTACTTC